The text below deals with one T cell receptor (beta chain). What it recognizes is unknown. This sample is part of a study of blood T cells in healthy people across ages. Study-wide points: With donor CMV status unknown, expanded clonotype changes were possibly confounded.

Sample-barcoded 5' priming and a J-beta primer mix drove a second PCR of roughly 6 to 12 cycles. TCRdb re-called the 5' RACE reads with MiXCR, one entry per CDR3 protein. This table has some 760,000 distinct CDR3 sequences, around 25% appearing once. CDR1 and CDR2 from the germline V gene are MDHEN and SYDVKM. This CDR3 is 16 amino acids long. J lost 5 bases, V lost 6 bases, and 15 bases had no gene match. Per sample, at least 6 micrograms of total RNA were extracted. The same sample was also studied in work on T cells of mothers and their children.

This chain links TRBV28 with TRBJ1-1; TRBD1 agrees at 7 bases. The receptor comes from a boy under 18 in good health. Material: blood. CDR3: CASRGQVQRGRTEAFF. CDR3 DNA sequence: TGTGCCAGCAGAGGACAGGTCCAACGCGGTAGGACTGAAGCTTTCTTT.